One and the same sample provided the 30 T cell receptor beta chains below, sequenced in a study of cytomegalovirus exposure and HLA in healthy donors. Primers: 60 Vbeta forward and 13 Jbeta reverse. Only in-frame clones appear in the TCRdb table, and some are missing; sequencing was by immunoSEQ multiplex PCR. The sample gives fewer than 200,000 clones, about four fifths of which show up once; around 2.6% is in the top ten. The sample taken for sequencing was PBMCs. The receptor source for this set is a female donor in good health and CMV-seronegative.

The rearrangement joins TRBV6-1 to TRBJ2-3, with 7 bases lining up with TRBD1. Trimming at V came to 4 bases and at J to 3 bases, leaving 7 bases not matched to a gene. Per the germline V gene, CDR1 is MNHNS and CDR2 is SASEGT. The CDR3 totals 15 residues. The CDR3 spells CASSVDRRRTDTQYF. CDR3 DNA: TGTGCCAGCAGTGTGGACAGGCGTCGGACAGATACGCAGTATTTT.

On this clone itself: A junction boundary mismatches the germline segment, possibly from a read error. The chain joins TRBV7-9 to TRBJ2-7; maybe TRBD1 (5 bases). Germline assignment: CDR1 SEHNR and CDR2 FQNEAQ (reference sequence). The CDR3 consists of 18 residues. In DNA, the CDR3 is TGTTCCAGCAGCTTAGGTGGCTCAGGGCCTTCCCCACTCTACGAGCAGTACTTC. Encoded protein: CSSSLGGSGPSPLYEQYF.

Only a few counts were recorded for this clone. V gene TRBV5-1 combines with J gene TRBJ2-1, with 14 bases identical to TRBD2. Germline V gives CDR1 SGHRS, CDR2 YFSETQ. V dropped 0 bases and J dropped 8; count of bases not matched to a gene: 1. CDR3 length equals 15 residues. The CDR3 nucleotides read TGCGCCAGCAGCTTGGTGGGACTAGCGGGGGATGAGCAGTTCTTC. Translated, it gives CASSLVGLAGDEQFF. Full variable domain (missing parts from reference TRBV5-1 and TRBJ2-1): KAGVTQTPRYLIKTRGQQVTLSCSPISGHRSVSWYQQTPGQGLQFLFEYFSETQRNKGNFPGRFSGRQFSNSRSEMNVSTLELGDSALYLCASSLVGLAGDEQFFGPGTRLTVL.

The J gene is TRBJ2-7, the V gene TRBV28, with 7 bases identical to TRBD2. J lost 7 bases, V lost 8 bases, and 14 bases had no gene match. This CDR3 has 14 residues. Germline V lookup: CDR1 MDHEN, CDR2 SYDVKM. The CDR3 sequence is CASHGPGGFDEQYF. The CDR3 bases are TGTGCCAGCCACGGGCCGGGAGGTTTTGATGAGCAGTACTTC.

V is TRBV10-3 and J is TRBJ1-1; the D gene is possibly TRBD1 (6 bases). CDR3 size: 14 residues. Trimming took off 0 bases at V and 7 bases at J, with 12 bases between the two ends. The germline V gene encodes CDR1 ENHRY and CDR2 SYGVKD. CDR3 DNA sequence: TGTGCCATCAGTGAGTCGTACAGGGAGTATGAAGCTTTCTTT. Residues: CAISESYREYEAFF.

This clone was seen only a few times. This chain uses TRBV2 with TRBJ2-1, with a possible D match to TRBD1 (5 bases). This CDR3 is 13 amino acids long. Trimming removed 7 bases from V and 2 bases from J, with 9 bases in between. The germline V gene encodes CDR1 SNHLY and CDR2 FYNNEI. The CDR3 DNA follows: TGTGCCAGCACCCTGGGGCCCTACAATGAGCAGTTCTTC. Translation: CASTLGPYNEQFF. The full variable domain, completed using reference TRBV2 and TRBJ2-1, is EPEVTQTPSHQVTQMGQEVILRCVPISNHLYFYWYRQILGQKVEFLVSFYNNEISEKSEIFDDQFSVERPDGSNFTLKIRSTKLEDSAMYFCASTLGPYNEQFFGPGTRLTVL.

V usage is TRBV5-6 and J usage is TRBJ1-1; D may be TRBD1 (6 bases). CDR1 and CDR2 from the germline V gene are SGHDT and YYEEEE. CDR3 length equals 14 residues. V lost 2 bases and J 10 bases, leaving 18 bases between the germline ends. CDR3 nucleotides: TGTGCCAGCAGCTTTAAAGGGGGGGCTCGTGGAGCTTTCTTT. Protein: CASSFKGGARGAFF.

The DNA of the CDR3 is TGTGCCAGCAGCGTAGGCCTTATTAGCTCCTACGAGCAGTACTTC. Amino acid sequence: CASSVGLISSYEQYF. This chain uses TRBV9 with TRBJ2-7; no clear D. Germline CDR1 reads SGDLS; CDR2 reads YYNGEE. V lost 0 bases and J lost 0, with 10 bases in between. This CDR3 has 15 amino acids.

This chain joins TRBV9 and TRBJ2-1; tentatively, D is TRBD2 (6 bases). Germline-derived CDR1 and CDR2 are SGDLS and YYNGEE. V lost 3 bases, J lost 0 bases, and 13 bases lay in between. This CDR3 is 16 amino acids long. The CDR3 protein is CASSGAGPSSYNEQFF. The CDR3 bases are TGTGCCAGCAGCGGGGCGGGACCGAGCTCCTACAATGAGCAGTTCTTC.

This clone was found once. V gene TRBV9 combines with J gene TRBJ2-2; 15 nucleotides agree with TRBD2. Germline values: CDR1 SGDLS, CDR2 YYNGEE. Trimming removed 4 bases from V and 1 base from J; junction bases left unmatched: 2. This CDR3 has 17 amino acids. This chain's CDR3 is CASSMGLAGGNTGELFF. CDR3 nucleotide sequence: TGTGCCAGCAGCATGGGACTAGCGGGAGGGAACACCGGGGAGCTGTTTTTT.

This chain uses TRBV5-1 with TRBJ2-5; no definite D call. The CDR3 is made up of 14 amino acids. Germline-derived CDR1 and CDR2 are SGHRS and YFSETQ. V shed 0 bases and J shed 0 bases, with 6 bases lying between them. The CDR3 here is CASSLVRYQETQYF. In nucleotides, the CDR3 is TGCGCCAGCAGCTTGGTTCGGTACCAAGAGACCCAGTACTTC.

The genes are TRBV5-8 and TRBJ1-1, with TRBD1 matching 8 bases. The germline V gene has CDR1 SGHTS and CDR2 YDEGEE. Trimming at V came to 4 bases and at J to 6 bases, leaving 5 bases not matched to a gene. The CDR3 length is 13 residues. In DNA form, the CDR3 reads TGTGCCAGCAGCCTCAGGGGGCTGGCTGAAGCTTTCTTT. This sequence encodes CASSLRGLAEAFF.

The genes are TRBV7-6 and TRBJ1-5; maybe TRBD1 (5 bases). The CDR3 is made up of 15 amino acids. Germline values: CDR1 SGHVS, CDR2 FNYEAQ. With 5 bases removed from V and 9 bases from J, the gap between germline ends came to 20 bases. In nucleotides, the CDR3 is TGTGCCAGCAGCCCGAGGGCCGGGGGAGAGTGGCCCCAGCATTTT. It translates to CASSPRAGGEWPQHF.

The V gene is TRBV28, the J gene TRBJ2-2; 10 nucleotides agree with TRBD2. The CDR3 loop spans 16 amino acids. Germline CDR1 and CDR2: MDHEN and SYDVKM. V lost 2 bases, J lost 4 bases, and 4 bases stayed unmatched. The CDR3 region is CASSLLAGVGTGELFF. The DNA of the CDR3 is TGTGCCAGCAGTTTACTAGCGGGAGTTGGCACCGGGGAGCTGTTTTTT. The full variable domain, with the rest looked up from reference TRBV28 and TRBJ2-2, is DVKVTQSSRYLVKRTGEKVFLECVQDMDHENMFWYRQDPGLGLRLIYFSYDVKMKEKGDIPEGYSVSREKKERFSLILESASTNQTSMYLCASSLLAGVGTGELFFGEGSRLTVL.

The chain uses TRBV4-2 and TRBJ2-7; 8 nucleotides agree with TRBD1. CDR3 length: 14 amino acids. The germline V gene has CDR1 LGHNA and CDR2 YNFKEQ. The J segment lost 7 bases and the V segment lost 0 bases, leaving 5 bases of the junction unmatched. CDR3 coding DNA: TGTGCCAGCAGCCAAGAGGACAGGGTAGGGGAGCAGTACTTC. Translation gives CASSQEDRVGEQYF.

This clone is a singleton in its sample. The chain joins TRBV2 to TRBJ2-3; 10 nucleotides align to TRBD1. Germline-derived CDR1 and CDR2 are SNHLY and FYNNEI. After removal of 4 bases from V and 2 bases from J, the junction contained 30 bases not matched to a gene. CDR3 length: 24 residues. In DNA form, the CDR3 reads TGTGCCAGCAGTGTGAGGCTTAATACGACTTCTACCCCACTGGACAGGGGGATCACAGATACGCAGTATTTT. Translating gives CASSVRLNTTSTPLDRGITDTQYF.

This clone was counted a single time. This chain joins TRBV11-2 and TRBJ1-2; D is uncertain. This CDR3 region has 16 residues. The germline CDR1 and CDR2 sequences are SGHAT and FQNNGV. Deletions cut 1 base from V and 6 bases from J, with 18 bases between. The chain's CDR3 is CASSLGSATLGNGYTF. The CDR3 DNA reads as TGTGCCAGCAGCTTAGGCTCGGCAACCCTAGGAAATGGCTACACCTTC. The complete variable domain, with remaining parts taken from reference TRBV11-2 and TRBJ1-2, reads EAGVAQSPRYKIIEKRQSVAFWCNPISGHATLYWYQQILGQGPKLLIQFQNNGVVDDSQLPKDRFSAERLKGVDSTLKIQPAKLEDSAVYLCASSLGSATLGNGYTFGSGTRLTVV.

This chain uses TRBV19 with TRBJ1-1; no definite D call. V was clipped by 6 bases and J by 6 bases, with 8 bases between them. Germline CDR1 reads LNHDA; CDR2 reads SQIVND (reference sequence). The CDR3 spans 11 residues. The CDR3 region is CASRQFSEAFF. For the CDR3, the DNA is TGTGCCAGTAGACAGTTCTCTGAAGCTTTCTTT.

The rearrangement links TRBV19 to TRBJ1-2, with unresolved D. V lost 3 bases to trimming and J lost 1 base, with 6 bases between them. Germline values: CDR1 LNHDA, CDR2 SQIVND (reference sequence). There are 13 residues in the CDR3. As DNA, the CDR3 is TGTGCCAGTAGTATGAGGAATAACTATGGCTACACCTTC. It yields the protein CASSMRNNYGYTF.

V usage is TRBV7-2 and J usage is TRBJ2-5, with TRBD2 matching over 12 bases. The CDR3 length is 17 residues. Looked up from germline, CDR1 is SGHTA and CDR2 is FQGNSA. V trimming: 1 base; J trimming: 5 bases; junction bases outside the gene matches: 8. The CDR3 sequence is CASSLGALAGGLETQYF. In nucleotides, the CDR3 is TGTGCCAGCAGCTTAGGGGCGCTAGCGGGGGGGCTGGAGACCCAGTACTTC.

The genes are TRBV11-2 and TRBJ2-6, with unresolved D. This CDR3 is 14 amino acids long. V was pared by 4 bases and J by 5 bases, with 9 bases between. CDR1 and CDR2 from the germline V gene are SGHAT and FQNNGV. CDR3 protein: CASSSPRRANVLTF. CDR3 bases: TGTGCCAGCAGCTCCCCGCGGCGGGCCAACGTCCTGACTTTC.

This sequence joins TRBV28 and TRBJ2-2; perhaps TRBD2 as D (6 bases). V lost 8 bases and J 5 bases, leaving 15 bases between the germline ends. CDR3 length: 14 residues. The germline CDR1 and CDR2 sequences are MDHEN and SYDVKM. In DNA, the CDR3 is TGTGCCAGCCTTGGGGCGGGGCGGACCGGGGAGCTGTTTTTT. Protein: CASLGAGRTGELFF.

This clone was observed once. The rearrangement uses TRBV7-8 and TRBJ1-2, with TRBD1 matching over 9 bases. The CDR3 totals 14 residues. Looked up from germline, CDR1 is SGHVS and CDR2 is FQNEAQ. V shed 3 bases and J 7 bases; nucleotides not matched to a gene: 6. Here the CDR3 reads CASSLDRGEGGYTF. In nucleotides, the CDR3 is TGTGCCAGCAGCTTGGACAGGGGAGAGGGTGGCTACACCTTC.

The gene calls are TRBV28 and TRBJ2-7; 7 bases fit TRBD1. V shed 10 bases and J 5 bases; nucleotides not matched to a gene: 8. Looked up from germline, CDR1 is MDHEN and CDR2 is SYDVKM. CDR3 length: 12 residues. CDR3 protein: CATHPDRDEQYF. CDR3 bases: TGTGCCACCCACCCTGACAGGGACGAGCAGTACTTC.

The chain is built from TRBV28 and TRBJ1-2; a possible D gene is TRBD1 (6 bases). CDR3 length equals 14 residues. CDR1 and CDR2 (germline): MDHEN, SYDVKM. V lost 5 bases, J lost 8 bases, and 18 bases lay in between. The CDR3 DNA reads as TGTGCCAGCAGTGTCCCACAGGGCGGTGGGGGCTACACCTTC. This encodes CASSVPQGGGGYTF.

The chain carries TRBV7-2 and TRBJ2-3, with D tentatively TRBD2 (6 bases). V was shortened by 6 bases and J by 1 base, with 11 bases between the two germline ends. The length of the CDR3 is 14 residues. Germline V CDR1 and CDR2: SGHTA, FQGNSA. CDR3 coding DNA: TGTGCCAGCAGTCTTCGCGGGGGCACAGATACGCAGTATTTT. Protein sequence: CASSLRGGTDTQYF.

The rearrangement links TRBV18 to TRBJ1-2, with 9 nucleotides matching TRBD1. Trimming removed 3 bases from V and 4 bases from J; junction bases left unmatched: 6. CDR1 and CDR2 from the germline V gene are KGHSH and LQKENI. The CDR3 loop spans 15 amino acids. The CDR3 bases are TGTGCCAGCTCACCCGAGGGACAGGGCCTCTATGGCTACACCTTC. It yields the protein CASSPEGQGLYGYTF.

The chain has TRBV28 and TRBJ2-7; the match to TRBD1 covers 9 bases. With 6 bases clipped from V and 5 bases from J, the junction kept 11 bases outside the gene matches. Looked up from germline, CDR1 is MDHEN and CDR2 is SYDVKM. The length of the CDR3 is 15 residues. The CDR3 protein is CASSPGQGGLHEQYF. In DNA, the CDR3 is TGTGCCAGCAGCCCGGGACAGGGTGGGCTCCACGAGCAGTACTTC.

The J gene is TRBJ1-4, the V gene TRBV5-1, with a weak D call TRBD1 (5 bases). V was clipped by 4 bases and J by 2 bases, with 12 bases between them. Per the germline V gene, CDR1 is SGHRS and CDR2 is YFSETQ. This CDR3 has 15 residues. The CDR3 nucleotides are TGCGCCAGCAGCGCGACAGCCACTACTAATGAAAAACTGTTTTTT. It codes for CASSATATTNEKLFF.

This chain connects TRBV30 to TRBJ1-5; perhaps TRBD1 as D (5 bases). The CDR3 runs to 18 residues. V gave up 0 bases and J gave up 2 bases, with 20 bases separating them. Germline V gives CDR1 GTSNPN, CDR2 SVGIG (reference sequence). The CDR3: CAWSVLGIGGKGNQPQHF. CDR3 sequence (DNA): TGTGCCTGGAGTGTACTGGGGATCGGGGGAAAGGGCAATCAGCCCCAGCATTTT.